The 28 T cell receptor beta chains reported below all come from one sample, sequenced in a study of identical twins (dated by TCRdb to the mid-2010s). The method behind the library was 5' RACE. The sequencer was an Illumina HiSeq 2000. The public reads were reanalyzed by TCRdb: fastp trimming at Q25, MiXCR alignment, in-frame beta chains only. Duplicate CDR3 protein sequences are folded into a single record with the most common DNA and genes. The sample table holds 690,000 or so distinct CDR3 sequences, of which about 9.4% were seen once. The leading ten clones occupy approximately 0.94% of the sample. This sample also appeared in a second study, on yellow fever vaccine responses in identical twins.

The sequenced sample was PBMCs. The source of these receptors is a woman aged 18-29 years in good health.

The chain carries TRBV29-1 and TRBJ2-7; the D is unclear. Trimming shortened V by 4 bases and J by 0 bases, and 7 bases separated the two germline ends. Germline V gene data show CDR1 as SQVTM and CDR2 as ANQGSEA. The CDR3 length is 12 residues. The CDR3 protein is CSVGDFSYEQYF. The DNA of the CDR3 is TGCAGCGTTGGAGACTTCTCCTACGAGCAGTACTTC.

V and J are TRBV28 and TRBJ1-1; D ambiguous. The CDR3 is 16 amino acids. The germline V gene has CDR1 MDHEN and CDR2 SYDVKM. V lost 3 bases and J 2 bases, leaving 16 bases between the germline ends. The CDR3 nucleotides are TGTGCCAGCAGTTTGACACCCCGGTTAGTCAACACTGAAGCTTTCTTT. Translating it yields CASSLTPRLVNTEAFF.

This clonotype was seen a handful of times. The chain couples TRBV25-1 to TRBJ2-7; 7 bases map to TRBD1. The CDR3 has 19 amino acids. Germline CDR1 is MGHDK and CDR2 is SYGVNS. V was pared by 5 bases and J by 3 bases, with 22 bases of the junction left unmatched. CDR3 amino acids: CASSSMVGQDHQGVYEQYF. The CDR3 nucleotides are TGTGCCAGCAGTAGCATGGTAGGACAGGACCACCAAGGCGTCTACGAGCAGTACTTC.

This clonotype was observed a few times. The chain links TRBV20-1 to TRBJ2-2, with D possibly TRBD2 on 5 matching bases. Germline CDR1 reads DFQATT; CDR2 reads SNEGSKA (reference sequence). This CDR3 is 14 amino acids long. Trimming took 4 bases from V and 5 from J, leaving 14 bases between them. DNA of the CDR3: TGCAGTGCTATCCGGGGTCTAAGGACCGGGGAGCTGTTTTTT. Its translation: CSAIRGLRTGELFF.

The chain carries TRBV11-2 and TRBJ2-5, with D perhaps given as TRBD1 or TRBD2 (5 bases each). The germline gives CDR1 SGHAT, CDR2 FQNNGV. Trimming shortened V by 4 bases and J by 5 bases, and 20 bases separated the two germline ends. The CDR3 extends over 16 amino acids. CDR3 in DNA: TGTGCCAGCAGCTCCCCGGGGACGGACTTGGTGGAGACCCAGTACTTC. Translated, it gives CASSSPGTDLVETQYF.

V usage is TRBV24-1 and J usage is TRBJ2-3, with D uncertain. V dropped 4 bases and J dropped 0 bases, with 4 bases sitting between them. CDR1 is KGHDR and CDR2 is SFDVKD in the germline V gene. The length of the CDR3 is 13 residues. The CDR3 protein is CATSEVSTDTQYF. CDR3 coding DNA: TGTGCCACCAGTGAAGTGAGCACAGATACGCAGTATTTT.

The chain uses TRBV12-3 or TRBV12-4 and TRBJ2-3; D may be TRBD2 (6 bases). This CDR3 spans 13 amino acids. Trimming took off 0 bases at V and 9 bases at J, with 10 bases between the two ends. The CDR3 spells CASSLAGLATQYF. The CDR3 bases are TGTGCCAGCAGTTTAGCGGGGCTAGCGACGCAGTATTTT.

This clonotype was observed many times. The CDR3 bases are TGTGCCAGCAGCTTGGAGACTCCTATTAGCGAGCAGTTCTTC. Its protein product is CASSLETPISEQFF. The gene calls are TRBV28 and TRBJ2-1; D is unresolved. V dropped 6 bases and J dropped 10 bases, with 19 bases sitting between them. The length of the CDR3 is 14 residues. The germline gives CDR1 MDHEN, CDR2 SYDVKM. Filled out from reference TRBV28 and TRBJ2-1, the complete variable domain reads DVKVTQSSRYLVKRTGEKVFLECVQDMDHENMFWYRQDPGLGLRLIYFSYDVKMKEKGDIPEGYSVSREKKERFSLILESASTNQTSMYLCASSLETPISEQFFGPGTRLTVL.

The gene calls are TRBV20-1 and TRBJ1-1; D is unresolved. The CDR3 is 9 amino acids. V was clipped by 3 bases and J by 6 bases, with 2 bases between them. The germline CDR1 and CDR2 sequences are DFQATT and SNEGSKA (reference sequence). The CDR3 coding sequence is TGCAGTGCTAGCTCTGAAGCTTTCTTT. As protein: CSASSEAFF.

J is TRBJ2-2 and V is TRBV12-3 or TRBV12-4; possibly TRBD2 for D (5 bases). With 6 bases removed from V and 6 bases from J, the gap between germline ends came to 14 bases. The CDR3 consists of 14 residues. The CDR3 DNA reads TGTGCCAGCAGCCCCCAACTAGTCGCCGGGGAGCTGTTTTTT. Protein: CASSPQLVAGELFF.

Details on this clonotype: The junction and the germline gene differ at one end; a read error may be behind it. The V call is TRBV20-1, the J call TRBJ2-7; D remains ambiguous. Germline CDR1 is DFQATT and CDR2 is SNEGSKA (reference sequence). The CDR3 consists of 15 residues. The CDR3 sequence is CCARYSSSYPYEQYF. CDR3 DNA: TGCTGTGCTAGATATTCAAGTTCGTACCCCTACGAGCAGTACTTC.

This chain links TRBV5-1 with TRBJ2-7; D is unclear. V dropped 4 bases and J dropped 2 bases, with 13 bases sitting between them. Germline CDR1 SGHRS, CDR2 YFSETQ. The CDR3 contains 14 residues. The CDR3 DNA reads as TGCGCCAGCAGCCCAGAGAGACCGCCCTACGAGCAGTACTTC. Translation: CASSPERPPYEQYF.

The chain combines TRBV6-2 or TRBV6-3 with TRBJ2-2, with D hard to call. The V end lost 7 bases, the J end lost 0 bases, and 21 bases lay between the germline ends. Germline CDR1 reads MNHEY; CDR2 reads SVGEGT. The CDR3 length is 18 residues. This CDR3 reads CASIKAHVLTPNTGELFF. CDR3 in DNA: TGTGCCAGCATAAAAGCCCACGTCCTGACTCCGAACACCGGGGAGCTGTTTTTT.

The chain joins TRBV15 to TRBJ2-7, with D possibly TRBD1 on 5 matching bases. CDR1 and CDR2 from the germline V gene are LNHNV and YYDKDF (reference sequence). The V end was cut by 0 bases, the J end by 1 base, with 13 bases between. The CDR3 spans 16 residues. The CDR3: CATSRDLDRISYEQYF. The DNA of the CDR3 is TGTGCCACCAGCAGAGATCTAGACAGAATATCCTACGAGCAGTACTTC.

This chain uses TRBV12-3 or TRBV12-4 with TRBJ2-7, with 12 bases lining up with TRBD1. V shed 4 bases and J 7 bases; nucleotides not matched to a gene: 17. This CDR3 comprises 18 residues. The CDR3 loop reads CASSSLPFPGQGALEQYF. The CDR3 DNA is TGTGCCAGCAGTTCACTTCCCTTCCCGGGACAGGGGGCGCTTGAGCAGTACTTC.

This clonotype has just a few counts. The J gene is TRBJ2-3, the V gene TRBV7-9; unclear D gene. This CDR3 has 14 residues. Trimming left V 3 bases short and J 6 bases short, with 13 bases between. Germline CDR1 reads SEHNR; CDR2 reads FQNEAQ (reference sequence). CDR3 protein: CASSFVLRPDTQYF. CDR3 coding DNA: TGTGCCAGCAGCTTCGTCCTCCGCCCCGATACGCAGTATTTT.

The genes are TRBV28 and TRBJ2-3; 9 bases are shared with TRBD2. The CDR3 runs to 16 residues. The V gene end was trimmed by 7 bases and the J gene end by 4 bases; junction bases not matched to a gene: 12. Per the germline V gene, CDR1 is MDHEN and CDR2 is SYDVKM. CDR3 residues: CASTRGGARRSDTQYF. In nucleotides, the CDR3 is TGTGCCAGCACCCGCGGGGGGGCGAGGCGGTCAGATACGCAGTATTTT. Combining the CDR3 with reference TRBV28 and TRBJ2-3 gives the whole variable domain DVKVTQSSRYLVKRTGEKVFLECVQDMDHENMFWYRQDPGLGLRLIYFSYDVKMKEKGDIPEGYSVSREKKERFSLILESASTNQTSMYLCASTRGGARRSDTQYFGPGTRLTVL.

Ten or more counts support this clonotype. The rearrangement links TRBV12-3 or TRBV12-4 to TRBJ2-1, with 10 positions matching TRBD2. The CDR3 loop spans 15 amino acids. The ends lost 6 bases at V and 3 bases at J; junction bases unmatched: 5. The CDR3 region is CASRPLAGSYNEQFF. The CDR3, as DNA: TGTGCCAGCAGGCCACTAGCGGGGAGCTACAATGAGCAGTTCTTC.

This chain links TRBV7-3 with TRBJ1-6; TRBD1 is a possible D gene (5 bases). This CDR3 contains 14 residues. V lost 6 bases and J 4 bases, leaving 10 bases between the germline ends. Germline CDR1 reads SGHTA; CDR2 reads FQGTGA. The CDR3 spells CASSWGRYNSPLHF. The CDR3 DNA follows: TGTGCCAGCAGTTGGGGACGGTATAATTCACCCCTCCACTTT.

The sample holds a few counts of this clonotype. This sequence joins TRBV20-1 and TRBJ2-5; TRBD2 aligns across 8 bases. V lost 3 bases to trimming and J lost 2 bases; unmatched junction nucleotides: 17. There are 18 residues in the CDR3. The germline V gene has CDR1 DFQATT and CDR2 SNEGSKA (reference sequence). The CDR3 DNA is TGCAGTGCTAGTGTTTGGGTTAGCGGGACCTCTTCTCAAGAGACCCAGTACTTC. This encodes CSASVWVSGTSSQETQYF.

The sample holds a few counts of this clonotype. The chain uses TRBV7-8 and TRBJ2-3; 7 nucleotides line up with TRBD2. Trimming took 6 bases from V and 2 from J; bases not matched to a gene: 8. Germline V CDR1 and CDR2: SGHVS, FQNEAQ. This CDR3 has 15 amino acids. The CDR3 spells CASRPPGLTTDTQYF. The CDR3 nucleotides are TGTGCCAGCAGACCTCCGGGACTAACCACAGATACGCAGTATTTT.

This clonotype was found many times. The chain couples TRBV5-1 to TRBJ2-7; D is perhaps TRBD1 or TRBD2 (6 bases each). Germline values: CDR1 SGHRS, CDR2 YFSETQ. V gave up 4 bases and J gave up 5 bases, with 16 bases separating them. This CDR3 is built from 14 residues. The CDR3 loop reads CASSPGGGWNEQYF. In DNA, the CDR3 is TGCGCCAGCAGCCCCGGGGGCGGATGGAACGAGCAGTACTTC.

This clonotype was counted only a few times. The V gene is TRBV9, the J gene TRBJ2-1; D remains unclear. Germline lookup yields CDR1 SGDLS and CDR2 YYNGEE. V was clipped by 0 bases and J by 2 bases, with 9 bases between them. CDR3 size: 15 residues. The DNA for the CDR3 is TGTGCCAGCAGCGTAGGCCCCGAGCCCTACAATGAGCAGTTCTTC. Its translation: CASSVGPEPYNEQFF.

This clonotype was detected only a few times. The chain links TRBV12-3 or TRBV12-4 to TRBJ2-1, with unresolved D. V dropped 6 bases and J dropped 7 bases, with 10 bases sitting between them. This CDR3 has 12 amino acids. The CDR3 coding sequence is TGTGCCAGCAGAGACATTCCGAATGAGCAGTTCTTC. Encoded protein: CASRDIPNEQFF.

The CDR3 DNA reads as TGTGCCAGCAGCCAACTTCAAACCCAGGGGTTGAGAGATACGCAGTATTTT. It specifies CASSQLQTQGLRDTQYF. V and J are TRBV14 and TRBJ2-3; tentative D call: TRBD1 (6 bases). The germline V gene has CDR1 SGHDN and CDR2 FVKESK. The V gene lost 2 bases and the J gene lost 5 bases, with 20 bases spanning the gap. The CDR3 loop spans 17 amino acids.

This clonotype has more than one count but fewer than ten. The genes are TRBV25-1 and TRBJ2-3, with 7 bases matching TRBD1. From germline, CDR1 is MGHDK and CDR2 SYGVNS. This CDR3 is 13 amino acids long. The V gene end was trimmed by 8 bases and the J gene end by 4 bases; junction bases not matched to a gene: 6. CDR3 sequence reads: CASARQGPDTQYF. DNA of the CDR3: TGTGCCAGCGCCCGACAGGGCCCAGATACGCAGTATTTT.

V gene TRBV29-1 combines with J gene TRBJ2-7, with a weak D call TRBD1 (5 bases). Trimming cost V 5 bases and J 7 bases, with 18 bases left between them. The CDR3 is 13 amino acids. Germline lookup yields CDR1 SQVTM and CDR2 ANQGSEA. In DNA form, the CDR3 reads TGCAGCGTTAACAGGCAGGGCCGGGTAGAGCAGTACTTC. This encodes CSVNRQGRVEQYF.

This clonotype was picked up many times. The chain links TRBV9 to TRBJ2-3; no firm D call. This CDR3 region has 14 residues. CDR1 is SGDLS and CDR2 is YYNGEE in the germline V gene. With 4 bases removed from V and 0 bases from J, the gap between germline ends came to 9 bases. The CDR3 reads CASSPQTSTDTQYF. The DNA of the CDR3 is TGTGCCAGCAGCCCTCAGACTAGCACAGATACGCAGTATTTT.